One sample yielded the 9 T cell receptor beta chains listed below, sequenced in a study of blood T cells in healthy people across ages. It was with a sample-barcoded 5' primer and a J-beta primer mix that a second PCR of about 6 to 12 cycles was run. TCRdb independently ran MiXCR on the 5' RACE reads; one entry per CDR3 protein. The sample includes around 580,000 distinct CDR3 sequences, roughly 43% seen only once; the top ten take about 26%. Input material: blood. Receptors originate from a man older than 75 in good health.

In this sample, this clonotype turned up a few times. The rearrangement links TRBV7-2 to TRBJ1-1; D gene unclear. CDR3 length: 10 amino acids. Per the germline V gene, CDR1 is SGHTA and CDR2 is FQGNSA. Between the trimmed V and J ends, which lost 5 bases and 7 bases, there was a span of 5 bases. In nucleotides, the CDR3 is TGTGCCAGCAGCCCATATGAAGCTTTCTTT. Its protein is CASSPYEAFF.

This clonotype was seen more than once but under ten times. An end of the junction does not agree with germline; a read error may underlie this. The V and J genes are TRBV12-3 or TRBV12-4 and TRBJ2-3, with unresolved D. The CDR3 loop spans 14 amino acids. CDR3 DNA: TGTGCCAGCAGTTTAGCTCGTGGCACATATACGCAGTATTTT. Protein sequence: CASSLARGTYTQYF.

The chain combines TRBV2 with TRBJ2-7; TRBD2 agrees at 9 bases. The V gene end was trimmed by 4 bases and the J gene end by 3 bases; junction bases not matched to a gene: 7. CDR3 length equals 15 residues. Per germline, CDR1 SNHLY and CDR2 FYNNEI. DNA for the CDR3: TGTGCCAGCAGTGGTGGTAGCGGGAGTCTCTACGAGCAGTACTTC. Its translation: CASSGGSGSLYEQYF.

This clonotype was picked up a small number of times. The V and J genes are TRBV12-3 or TRBV12-4 and TRBJ2-7; 11 bases fit TRBD2. The CDR3 spans 18 residues. J lost 2 bases, V lost 1 base, and 10 bases had no gene match. The CDR3 DNA reads as TGTGCCAGCAGTTTAGGGACTAGCGGGCCAAGGACGCCCTACGAGCAGTACTTC. Translated: CASSLGTSGPRTPYEQYF.

This rearrangement joins TRBV4-2 to TRBJ2-1, with 10 bases that match TRBD2. Per the germline V gene, CDR1 is LGHNA and CDR2 is YNFKEQ. J gave up 7 bases and V 4 bases, and 10 bases lay outside the gene matches. The CDR3 covers 16 residues. The CDR3 sequence: CASSPQAGGVANEQFF. CDR3 bases: TGTGCCAGCAGCCCACAAGCGGGAGGGGTGGCGAATGAGCAGTTCTTC.

In this sample, this clonotype turned up a few times. The chain combines TRBV7-2 with TRBJ2-3, with TRBD1 as a possible D gene (5 bases). The germline V gene encodes CDR1 SGHTA and CDR2 FQGNSA. This CDR3 spans 13 amino acids. V shed 4 bases and J shed 6 bases, with 11 bases lying between them. The DNA for the CDR3 is TGTGCCAGCAGCTCCAGGGTCCGGGATACGCAGTATTTT. Translating it yields CASSSRVRDTQYF. The whole variable domain, filled in from reference TRBV7-2 and TRBJ2-3, reads GAGVSQSPSNKVTEKGKDVELRCDPISGHTALYWYRQSLGQGLEFLIYFQGNSAPDKSGLPSDRFSAERTGGSVSTLTIQRTQQEDSAVYLCASSSRVRDTQYFGPGTRLTVL.

This clonotype appeared many times. The chain uses TRBV10-3 and TRBJ2-5, with D uncertain. The germline V gene has CDR1 ENHRY and CDR2 SYGVKD. The length of the CDR3 is 12 residues. V was cut by 3 bases and J by 5 bases, with 7 bases left in between. The CDR3 loop is CAISDLGETQYF. The CDR3 DNA reads TGTGCCATCAGTGACCTCGGGGAGACCCAGTACTTC.

This sequence joins TRBV12-3 or TRBV12-4 and TRBJ2-5, with D unresolved. This CDR3 is built from 13 residues. V was pared by 4 bases and J by 0 bases, with 6 bases between. As DNA, the CDR3 is TGTGCCAGCAGTTCACTGTACCAAGAGACCCAGTACTTC. It is translated as CASSSLYQETQYF.

This chain links TRBV5-1 with TRBJ2-2; 7 bases agree with TRBD1. CDR1 and CDR2 (germline): SGHRS, YFSETQ. CDR3 size: 15 residues. The trim removed 1 base at V and 7 bases at J, leaving 7 bases unmatched. The CDR3 here is CASSLTQGIGGELFF. The CDR3 DNA reads as TGCGCCAGCAGCTTGACACAGGGGATCGGCGGGGAGCTGTTTTTT.